The 30 T cell receptor beta chains presented below share a single source sample, sequenced in a study of control samples from healthy donors and cancer patients. Profiled with immunoSEQ multiplex PCR; TCRdb holds only in-frame clones, not every one. Of about 75,000 clones detected, 85% to 95% appear once; the ten largest clones hold approximately 6%. Sequencing was carried out using blood. All receptors derive from a woman in her forties in good health.

Only one count was recorded for this clone. The J gene is TRBJ2-7, the V gene TRBV11-3, with TRBD2 matching 7 bases. The J segment lost 5 bases and the V segment lost 4 bases, leaving 2 bases of the junction unmatched. The germline V gene has CDR1 SGHNT and CDR2 YENEEA. The CDR3 sequence is 12 residues long. The CDR3 protein is CASSSAGDEQYF. The CDR3 bases are TGTGCCAGCAGCTCCGCGGGGGACGAGCAGTACTTC.

The rearrangement links TRBV7-9 to TRBJ1-6; tentatively, D is TRBD1 (6 bases). Trimming took 3 bases from V and 7 from J, leaving 16 bases between them. The length of the CDR3 is 16 residues. CDR1 is SEHNR and CDR2 is FQNEAQ in the germline V gene (reference sequence). CDR3 bases: TGTGCCAGCAGCTTTTCGTCCGGGACACCCAATTCACCCCTCCACTTT. This gives the protein CASSFSSGTPNSPLHF. The full variable domain, in which reference TRBV7-9 and TRBJ1-6 provide the parts outside the CDR3, is DTGVSQNPRHKITKRGQNVTFRCDPISEHNRLYWYRQTLGQGPEFLTYFQNEAQLEKSRLLSDRFSAERPKGSFSTLEIQRTEQGDSAMYLCASSFSSGTPNSPLHFGNGTRLTVT.

V gene TRBV6-5 combines with J gene TRBJ1-5; D remains ambiguous. Looked up from germline, CDR1 is MNHEY and CDR2 is SVGAGI. There are 15 residues in the CDR3. Trimming shortened V by 0 bases and J by 0 bases, and 6 bases separated the two germline ends. This chain's CDR3 is CASSYSQYSNQPQHF. DNA of the CDR3: TGTGCCAGCAGTTACTCGCAGTATAGCAATCAGCCCCAGCATTTT.

The genes are TRBV19 and TRBJ1-2; possible D gene TRBD1, 5 bases. Germline lookup yields CDR1 LNHDA and CDR2 SQIVND (reference sequence). This CDR3 region has 13 residues. With 7 bases removed from V and 7 bases from J, the gap between germline ends came to 16 bases. CDR3 nucleotides: TGTGCCAGTATCAAAGACAGATTCGGTGGCTACACCTTC. Protein: CASIKDRFGGYTF.

The gene calls are TRBV19 and TRBJ2-5, with D perhaps matching TRBD2 (7 bases). Trimming took 10 bases from V and 1 from J, leaving 16 bases between them. The CDR3 sequence is 14 residues long. In germline, CDR1 is LNHDA, CDR2 SQIVND (reference sequence). CDR3 sequence: CATRRGPIQETQYF. The DNA for the CDR3 is TGTGCCACCCGGCGGGGGCCCATCCAAGAGACCCAGTACTTC.

V gene TRBV10-3 combines with J gene TRBJ1-5, with TRBD1 identical over 9 bases. Germline V gene data show CDR1 as ENHRY and CDR2 as SYGVKD. Trimming at V came to 11 bases and at J to 5 bases, leaving 7 bases not matched to a gene. This CDR3 has 13 residues. The CDR3 nucleotides are TGTGCCCTCCGGGACAGGGATGATCAGCCCCAGCATTTT. Translating gives CALRDRDDQPQHF.

V and J are TRBV28 and TRBJ1-2; 8 bases line up with TRBD1. The CDR3 sequence is 14 residues long. The germline V gene encodes CDR1 MDHEN and CDR2 SYDVKM. V lost 3 bases and J lost 3; bases outside the gene matches: 3. In DNA, the CDR3 is TGTGCCAGCAGTTTTAGGGACAGGCACTATGGCTACACCTTC. Encoded protein: CASSFRDRHYGYTF.

This rearrangement joins TRBV19 to TRBJ1-2; tentative D call: TRBD1 (5 bases). Germline loops: CDR1 LNHDA, CDR2 SQIVND (reference sequence). Trimming stripped 3 bases from V and 7 bases from J, with 27 bases between. This CDR3 has 18 residues. In DNA, the CDR3 is TGTGCCAGTAGTATCTGGGATACCTACAGGCCGGGCCTCTCTGGCTACACCTTC. This translates into CASSIWDTYRPGLSGYTF.

This clone was counted a single time. Here the CDR3 reads CASSVAGTGGTEAFF. The CDR3 DNA reads as TGCGCCAGCAGCGTAGCCGGGACAGGGGGGACTGAAGCTTTCTTT. The chain is built from TRBV10-1 and TRBJ1-1; TRBD1 matches 11 bases. Germline V gene sequence: CDR1 WNHNN, CDR2 SYGVQD (reference sequence). CDR3 length equals 15 residues. V lost 6 bases to trimming and J lost 5 bases; unmatched junction nucleotides: 8.

The J gene is TRBJ2-1, the V gene TRBV18; the D gene is possibly TRBD1 (6 bases). V shed 2 bases and J shed 5 bases, with 13 bases lying between them. There are 15 residues in the CDR3. The V gene's germline CDR1 is KGHSH and CDR2 LQKENI. CDR3 sequence (DNA): TGTGCCAGCTCACCAAATGACAGGCCTGACAATGAGCAGTTCTTC. Its translation: CASSPNDRPDNEQFF. Full variable domain (missing parts from reference TRBV18 and TRBJ2-1): NAGVMQNPRHLVRRRGQEARLRCSPMKGHSHVYWYRQLPEEGLKFMVYLQKENIIDESGMPKERFSAEFPKEGPSILRIQQVVRGDSAAYFCASSPNDRPDNEQFFGPGTRLTVL.

This chain uses TRBV11-2 with TRBJ2-5; D gene unclear. The CDR3 has 15 residues. Germline CDR1 reads SGHAT; CDR2 reads FQNNGV. V dropped 5 bases and J dropped 1 base, with 14 bases sitting between them. The CDR3 here is CASSRRGLGQETQYF. In DNA, the CDR3 is TGTGCCAGCAGCCGCCGCGGTCTTGGCCAAGAGACCCAGTACTTC.

V usage is TRBV10-3 and J usage is TRBJ1-2; the match to TRBD1 covers 8 bases. The germline gives CDR1 ENHRY, CDR2 SYGVKD. The CDR3 loop spans 16 amino acids. The ends lost 0 bases at V and 2 bases at J; junction bases unmatched: 5. The CDR3 bases are TGTGCCATCAGTGAGTCGATGGGACAGGAGAACTATGGCTACACCTTC. Its translation: CAISESMGQENYGYTF.

V is TRBV6-5 and J is TRBJ2-3, with TRBD2 identical over 7 bases. There are 13 residues in the CDR3. Trimming cost V 6 bases and J 7 bases; bases outside gene matches: 7. CDR1 and CDR2 (germline): MNHEY, SVGAGI. The CDR3, as DNA: TGTGCCAGCAGCCAGATGCGGGAGAATACGCAGTATTTT. This gives the protein CASSQMRENTQYF.

The V call is TRBV24-1, the J call TRBJ2-1; D remains ambiguous. Germline CDR1 and CDR2: KGHDR and SFDVKD. Trimming took off 4 bases at V and 3 bases at J, with 9 bases between the two ends. This CDR3 has 14 amino acids. The CDR3 nucleotides read TGTGCCACCAGTGACGCCAGCTTCTACAATGAGCAGTTCTTC. The encoded protein is CATSDASFYNEQFF.

The chain combines TRBV19 with TRBJ2-1, with unresolved D. The germline V gene encodes CDR1 LNHDA and CDR2 SQIVND (reference sequence). Trimming pared 7 bases from V and 5 bases from J, leaving 15 bases between. The CDR3 extends over 14 amino acids. CDR3 residues: CASNPRNNDNEQFF. CDR3 bases: TGTGCCAGTAATCCCCGGAACAATGACAATGAGCAGTTCTTC.

The V call is TRBV7-7, the J call TRBJ1-3; 9 bases fit TRBD1. With 3 bases clipped from V and 4 bases from J, the junction kept 4 bases outside the gene matches. This CDR3 comprises 15 residues. Germline V gene sequence: CDR1 SSHAT, CDR2 FNYEAQ (reference sequence). The CDR3 nucleotides read TGTGCCAGCAGCTTGGGACAGGGAGGAGGAAACACCATATATTTT. This codes for CASSLGQGGGNTIYF.

V and J are TRBV24-1 and TRBJ2-3, with TRBD1 identical over 9 bases. This CDR3 spans 14 amino acids. Per the germline V gene, CDR1 is KGHDR and CDR2 is SFDVKD. Losses at the gene ends were 12 bases for V and 3 bases for J; bases not matched to a gene: 9. The CDR3 DNA is TGTGCCGTTAGAGGGACAGGGAGGACAGATACGCAGTATTTT. Amino acid sequence: CAVRGTGRTDTQYF.

V is TRBV5-1 and J is TRBJ1-4; tentative D call: TRBD1 (5 bases). The CDR3 extends over 14 amino acids. Germline V gene sequence: CDR1 SGHRS, CDR2 YFSETQ. Trimming removed 0 bases from V and 3 bases from J, with 6 bases in between. CDR3 coding DNA: TGCGCCAGCAGCTTGGGGGGGTCTAATGAAAAACTGTTTTTT. It codes for CASSLGGSNEKLFF.

This chain joins TRBV28 and TRBJ1-6, with no clear D. Trimming shortened V by 3 bases and J by 10 bases, and 13 bases separated the two germline ends. The CDR3 is made up of 14 amino acids. Germline CDR1 is MDHEN and CDR2 is SYDVKM. The CDR3 here is CASSFRGARSPLHF. The CDR3, as DNA: TGTGCCAGCAGTTTTCGGGGAGCCAGGTCACCCCTCCACTTT.

This chain connects TRBV10-3 to TRBJ2-1, with 8 bases matching TRBD2. CDR3 length: 11 amino acids. Germline lookup yields CDR1 ENHRY and CDR2 SYGVKD. The junction had 1 base not matched to a gene; V was cut back by 8 bases and J by 7 bases. The DNA of the CDR3 is TGTGCCATCGGCGGGGGGAATGAGCAGTTCTTC. It is translated as CAIGGGNEQFF.

This clone appeared once. The chain couples TRBV6-5 to TRBJ1-5; TRBD1 agrees at 7 bases. The junction had 9 bases not matched to a gene; V was cut back by 7 bases and J by 6 bases. CDR1 is MNHEY, CDR2 SVGAGI, per germline. This CDR3 is 14 amino acids long. The CDR3 spells CASNGGGGFQPQHF. CDR3 DNA sequence: TGTGCCAGCAATGGGGGAGGGGGCTTTCAGCCCCAGCATTTT.

V usage is TRBV4-3 and J usage is TRBJ1-2, with TRBD1 matching over 9 bases. The germline V gene encodes CDR1 LGHNA and CDR2 YSLEER. The CDR3 totals 14 residues. V lost 3 bases to trimming and J lost 12 bases; unmatched junction nucleotides: 11. The CDR3 region is CASSQDTRDRVNTF. CDR3 in DNA: TGCGCCAGCAGCCAGGACACCCGGGACAGGGTCAACACCTTC.

The chain employs TRBV30 and TRBJ2-1, with D possibly matching TRBD2 (5 bases). Germline V gene data show CDR1 as GTSNPN and CDR2 as SVGIG (reference sequence). V was cut by 4 bases and J by 6 bases, with 16 bases left in between. This CDR3 has 14 amino acids. CDR3 protein: CAWTGYRFGNEQFF. In DNA, the CDR3 is TGTGCCTGGACGGGATATCGGTTTGGCAATGAGCAGTTCTTC. The variable domain in full, with the rest retrieved from reference TRBV30 and TRBJ2-1, is SQTIHQWPATLVQPVGSPLSLECTVEGTSNPNLYWYRQAAGRGLQLLFYSVGIGQISSEVPQNLSASRPQDRQFILSSKKLLLSDSGFYLCAWTGYRFGNEQFFGPGTRLTVL.

The chain is built from TRBV21-1 and TRBJ2-3; the DNA was not compared with TRBD1, the D call given in the table. TRBV21-1 is a listed pseudogene. This CDR3 spans 16 amino acids. For the CDR3, the DNA is TGTGCCAGCAGCAAAGGACCACCCGACATCACAGATACGCAGTATTTT. Its protein product is CASSKGPPDITDTQYF.

This chain links TRBV7-9 with TRBJ2-3; possible D gene TRBD1, 5 bases. Trimming removed 5 bases at V and 7 bases at J, with 10 bases between. Germline loops: CDR1 SEHNR, CDR2 FQNEAQ (reference sequence). This CDR3 contains 12 residues. The CDR3: CASSRGEYTQYF. CDR3 coding DNA: TGTGCCAGCAGCAGGGGCGAGTATACGCAGTATTTT. The full variable domain, with the rest looked up from reference TRBV7-9 and TRBJ2-3, is DTGVSQNPRHKITKRGQNVTFRCDPISEHNRLYWYRQTLGQGPEFLTYFQNEAQLEKSRLLSDRFSAERPKGSFSTLEIQRTEQGDSAMYLCASSRGEYTQYFGPGTRLTVL.

The chain carries TRBV6-5 and TRBJ1-1, with TRBD1 matching 7 bases. The CDR3 length is 14 residues. Germline CDR1 reads MNHEY; CDR2 reads SVGAGI. V was clipped by 6 bases and J by 2 bases; unmatched bases: 6. CDR3 in DNA: TGTGCCAGCAGACCTCGGGACAGTAACACTGAAGCTTTCTTT. Translation: CASRPRDSNTEAFF.

The chain joins TRBV5-6 to TRBJ1-5; D possibly corresponds to TRBD1 (5 bases). Germline V gene lookup returns CDR1 SGHDT and CDR2 YYEEEE. This CDR3 is built from 14 residues. The V end lost 2 bases, the J end lost 2 bases, and 8 bases lay between the germline ends. The CDR3 protein is CASSFLGGNQPQHF. The DNA for the CDR3 is TGTGCCAGCAGCTTTCTGGGGGGCAATCAGCCCCAGCATTTT.

The J gene is TRBJ2-7, the V gene TRBV12-5; D is uncertain. V was trimmed by 5 bases and J by 4 bases, leaving 21 bases between them. The CDR3 has 16 amino acids. The V gene's germline CDR1 is LGHNT and CDR2 FRNRAP. CDR3 sequence (DNA): TGTGCTAGTGGTACAACGTTGGAGCACGCGGAATACGAGCAGTACTTC. Residues: CASGTTLEHAEYEQYF.

Only a few counts were recorded for this clone. V and J are TRBV6-6 and TRBJ1-6; the D is unclear. Germline CDR1 is MNHNY and CDR2 is SVGAGI (reference sequence). The CDR3 is made up of 14 amino acids. Trimming removed 8 bases from V and 8 bases from J, with 16 bases in between. The CDR3 protein is CASQSGSNYSPLHF. The CDR3 DNA reads TGTGCCAGCCAGAGTGGCAGTAATTATTCACCCCTCCACTTT.

V is TRBV5-1 and J is TRBJ2-5; unclear D gene. CDR3 size: 13 residues. Trimming cost V 0 bases and J 5 bases, with 8 bases left between them. Germline CDR1 is SGHRS and CDR2 is YFSETQ. The DNA of the CDR3 is TGCGCCAGCAGCTTGGGATCTGGGGAGACCCAGTACTTC. Translation: CASSLGSGETQYF.